Listed below are T cell receptor beta chains from one sample, sequenced in a study of T cell responses to AZD1222 COVID-19 vaccine. The assay was immunoSEQ multiplex PCR, and TCRdb's table has in-frame clones only and misses some. The sample includes approximately 160,000 clones, approximately 90% of them seen just once. The material sequenced was peripheral blood, taken on day 0 of AZD1222 vaccination. The receptors were sampled from an adult in good health. CDR3s include the opening cysteine and the closing phenylalanine or tryptophan. Fields, in order: J gene, clone size, V gene, D gene, CDR3 DNA, CDR3 protein. The D gene is left open where the match is weak. Only part of the rows carry a size: once, few, many, or a class if the clone is expanded.

J: TRBJ2-3
size: -
V: TRBV18
D: TRBD1
DNA: TGTGCCAGCTCACTTCGACAGGGTGGAACAGATACGCAGTATTTT
CDR3: CASSLRQGGTDTQYF

J: TRBJ1-2
size: few
V: TRBV30
D: -
DNA: TGTGCCTGGATTCGCAGGGGCGAATGGTTGTATGGCTACACCTTC
CDR3: CAWIRRGEWLYGYTF

J: TRBJ2-7
size: -
V: TRBV23-1
D: -
DNA: TGCGCCAGCAGTCAATCCTCCCCGGAGGGTAAAAGCTACGAGCAGTACTTC
CDR3: CASSQSSPEGKSYEQYF

J: TRBJ2-4
size: -
V: TRBV2
D: -
DNA: TGTGCCAGCAGCCGATATACGGGACCGGACATTCAGTACTTC
CDR3: CASSRYTGPDIQYF

J: TRBJ2-7
size: -
V: TRBV19
D: -
DNA: TGTGCCAGCATCCCTACCTCAACAGGGAACTACGAGCAGTACTTC
CDR3: CASIPTSTGNYEQYF

J: TRBJ2-3
size: -
V: TRBV6-2/TRBV6-3
D: -
DNA: TGTGCCAGCAGTTACTCGACGGGGCTAGCCTGGTCCGGAGATACGCAGTATTTT
CDR3: CASSYSTGLAWSGDTQYF

J: TRBJ1-2
size: -
V: TRBV14
D: TRBD1
DNA: TGTGCCAGCAGCCAAGCCGGGACAGGGGGCTATGGCTACACCTTC
CDR3: CASSQAGTGGYGYTF

J: TRBJ2-7
size: -
V: TRBV24-1
D: -
DNA: TGTGCCACCGGGTTGACGGGGAGGCTATACGAGCAGTACTTC
CDR3: CATGLTGRLYEQYF

J: TRBJ1-2
size: -
V: TRBV2
D: -
DNA: TGTGCCAGCAGTGAATGGGAGGGCTACACCTTC
CDR3: CASSEWEGYTF

J: TRBJ1-1
size: -
V: TRBV18
D: -
DNA: TGTGCCAGCTCACCACCTGGGTTAAACACTGAAGCTTTCTTT
CDR3: CASSPPGLNTEAFF

J: TRBJ1-3
size: once
V: TRBV6-5
D: -
DNA: TGTGCCAGCCGGACAGCTTACTCTGGAAACACCATATATTTT
CDR3: CASRTAYSGNTIYF

J: TRBJ1-3
size: -
V: TRBV27
D: TRBD1
DNA: TGTGCCAGCGGATTACAGGGGCCCTACTCTGGAAACACCATATATTTT
CDR3: CASGLQGPYSGNTIYF

J: TRBJ2-3
size: -
V: TRBV11-1
D: TRBD2
DNA: TGTGCCAGCAGCCCCCGGGGGGGGGCGTTCGCAGATACGCAGTATTTT
CDR3: CASSPRGGAFADTQYF

J: TRBJ1-5
size: -
V: TRBV19
D: -
DNA: TGTGCCAGTAGTAGAGGGAATCGGGATCAGCCCCAGCATTTT
CDR3: CASSRGNRDQPQHF

J: TRBJ2-5
size: -
V: TRBV29-1
D: TRBD2
DNA: TGCAGCGTGCCGGATTGGACTAGCGGAGAGACCCAGTACTTC
CDR3: CSVPDWTSGETQYF

J: TRBJ1-2
size: -
V: TRBV15
D: -
DNA: TGTGCCACCAGCGGCGGTGGCAGGGAAGCTGGCTACACCTTC
CDR3: CATSGGGREAGYTF

J: TRBJ2-1
size: once
V: TRBV9
D: TRBD2
DNA: TGTGCCAGCAGCGTCGATACTAGCGGGGGGCCCGAGCAGTTCTTC
CDR3: CASSVDTSGGPEQFF

J: TRBJ2-7
size: few
V: TRBV28
D: -
DNA: TGTGCCAGCAGGATCGGGGGCCCCAGCTCCTACGAGCAGTACTTC
CDR3: CASRIGGPSSYEQYF

J: TRBJ2-7
size: -
V: TRBV7-2
D: -
DNA: TGTGCCAGCAGCTTAGTGCAGGGGACCTACGAGCAGTACTTC
CDR3: CASSLVQGTYEQYF

J: TRBJ1-5
size: -
V: TRBV19
D: TRBD1
DNA: TGTGCCAGTAGGGACAGGGGAAATCAGCCCCAGCATTTT
CDR3: CASRDRGNQPQHF

J: TRBJ2-7
size: -
V: TRBV6-2/TRBV6-3
D: -
DNA: TGTGCCAGCACCCCCGGCGTTACCTACGAGCAGTACTTC
CDR3: CASTPGVTYEQYF

J: TRBJ1-2
size: once
V: TRBV9
D: TRBD1
DNA: TGTGCCAGCAGCGCCACGACAGGGACCTATGGCTACACCTTC
CDR3: CASSATTGTYGYTF